Below are 20 T cell receptor beta chains sequenced from a single sample in a study of monozygotic twins with inflammatory bowel disease. Using the 5' RACE reads, TCRdb records one entry per CDR3 protein without DNA. This sample carries fewer than 550,000 distinct CDR3 sequences, with about 2.6% going to the ten biggest clones. The sequencing input was blood. The receptors shown here come from a human donor with ulcerative colitis or Crohn's disease, or a healthy co-twin of an affected twin (not recorded which).

The chain is built from TRBV20-1 and TRBJ1-2; TCRdb picks TRBD1, but there is no DNA to check that call. CDR1 is DFQATT and CDR2 is SNEGSKA in the germline V gene (reference sequence). The CDR3 runs to 13 residues. The CDR3 reads CSARVYREEGYTF.

This rearrangement joins TRBV10-3 to TRBJ2-1; the TRBD2 assignment by TCRdb is unverifiable without DNA. Germline assignment: CDR1 ENHRY and CDR2 SYGVKD. The CDR3 extends over 15 amino acids. The CDR3 here is CAISESTSGGDKQFF.

This chain connects TRBV7-9 to TRBJ2-3; lacking DNA, the TRBD1 call made by TCRdb goes unchecked. CDR3 length: 16 amino acids. In germline, CDR1 is SEHNR, CDR2 FQNEAQ (reference sequence). The CDR3 protein is CASSLARPRGADTQYF.

The chain carries TRBV5-6 and TRBJ2-7; TCRdb returns TRBD1, unconfirmable since there is no DNA. This CDR3 region has 13 residues. Germline CDR1 is SGHDT and CDR2 is YYEEEE. CDR3 residues: CASSRTPPYEQYF.

The rearrangement links TRBV6-6 to TRBJ1-1; TCRdb selects TRBD1, and the lack of DNA leaves this call unchecked. Germline values: CDR1 MNHNY, CDR2 SVGAGI (reference sequence). This CDR3 region has 12 residues. The CDR3 spells CASRTRGAEAFF.

This CDR3 is CASSPRGRGNQPQHF. V and J are TRBV12-3 or TRBV12-4 and TRBJ1-5; TCRdb outputs TRBD1, but without DNA this stays unchecked. The CDR3 totals 15 residues.

The genes are TRBV14 and TRBJ1-1; checking the TCRdb D call of TRBD1 is not possible without DNA. Germline V gives CDR1 SGHDN, CDR2 FVKESK. CDR3 length: 15 residues. CDR3 in amino acids: CASSPYQGPLTEAFF.

The rearrangement links TRBV12-3 or TRBV12-4 to TRBJ2-7; TCRdb lists TRBD1, though no DNA is available to test this call. This CDR3 is 13 amino acids long. The CDR3 region is CASTRAGTYEQYF.

The chain carries TRBV7-9 and TRBJ1-2; without DNA, the TCRdb call of TRBD1 cannot be checked. The germline V gene encodes CDR1 SEHNR and CDR2 FQNEAQ (reference sequence). The CDR3 sequence is 16 residues long. CDR3 loop: CASIWGQGDYFYGYTF.

The chain links TRBV20-1 to TRBJ2-7; TCRdb's D call, TRBD2, is unchecked because there is no DNA. This CDR3 region has 14 residues. The V gene's germline CDR1 is DFQATT and CDR2 SNEGSKA (reference sequence). CDR3 sequence: CSASRLAGDSEQYF.

The chain couples TRBV29-1 to TRBJ2-3; the TRBD1 assignment by TCRdb is unverifiable without DNA. Germline CDR1 is SQVTM and CDR2 is ANQGSEA. The CDR3 runs 12 residues. CDR3 residues: CSVEVGADTQYF.

The chain joins TRBV2 to TRBJ2-2. The CDR3 spans 15 residues. CDR1 and CDR2 from the germline V gene are SNHLY and FYNNEI. The CDR3 reads CASRERQYLTGELFF.

The rearrangement links TRBV18 to TRBJ1-1; with no DNA, the TCRdb D assignment of TRBD1 cannot be verified. The germline V gene has CDR1 KGHSH and CDR2 LQKENI. This CDR3 has 15 amino acids. CDR3 in amino acids: CASSLISGGGAEAFF.

CDR3 loop: CASSRDSENEQFF. This chain connects TRBV12-3 or TRBV12-4 to TRBJ2-1; the D gene TCRdb calls, TRBD1, cannot be checked with no DNA. The CDR3 contains 13 residues.

This chain joins TRBV5-5 and TRBJ2-7; checking the TCRdb D call of TRBD1 is not possible without DNA. Germline assignment: CDR1 SGHKS and CDR2 YYEKEE (reference sequence). The CDR3 runs 14 residues. CDR3 protein: CASSLVARGNEQYF.

The gene calls are TRBV4-3 and TRBJ1-4. The CDR3 length is 13 residues. From germline, CDR1 is LGHNA and CDR2 YSLEER. The CDR3 region is CASSDTYFEKLFF.

This chain's CDR3 is CSARTISLAGSNEQFF. This rearrangement joins TRBV20-1 to TRBJ2-1; checking the TCRdb D call of TRBD2 is not possible without DNA. The CDR3 sequence is 16 residues long. Germline lookup yields CDR1 DFQATT and CDR2 SNEGSKA (reference sequence).

This chain links TRBV20-1 with TRBJ2-3; TCRdb reports TRBD2, a call that lacks DNA to check it against. The CDR3 contains 11 residues. CDR1 and CDR2 from the germline V gene are DFQATT and SNEGSKA (reference sequence). The CDR3 loop reads CSAPDPSTQYF.

The chain uses TRBV2 and TRBJ1-1. CDR1 SNHLY and CDR2 FYNNEI come from the germline V gene. This CDR3 comprises 11 residues. The CDR3 here is CASCWNTEAFF.

The genes are TRBV12-3 or TRBV12-4 and TRBJ2-5; the D gene TCRdb calls, TRBD1, cannot be checked with no DNA. The CDR3 totals 13 residues. CDR3 in amino acids: CASSNSAEETQYF.